A single sample gave rise to the 8 T cell receptor beta chains below, sequenced in a study of blood T cells in healthy people across ages. Primers used in a second PCR of roughly 6 to 12 cycles were a sample-barcoded 5' primer and a J-beta primer mix. TCRdb ran MiXCR on the 5' RACE reads and lists one entry per CDR3 protein. This sample has over 950,000 distinct CDR3 sequences; 51% occur once, and the top ten carry about a fifth. The specimen was blood. Every receptor here comes from a woman aged 55-75 years in good health.

This chain uses TRBV7-3 with TRBJ2-7, with D unresolved. The CDR3 spans 13 residues. Germline loops: CDR1 SGHTA, CDR2 FQGTGA. V was trimmed by 5 bases and J by 4 bases, leaving 12 bases between them. In DNA, the CDR3 is TGTGCCAGCAGCACCTTTCCCTCTTACGAGCAGTACTTC. Protein: CASSTFPSYEQYF.

The rearrangement links TRBV7-2 to TRBJ2-1; D is perhaps TRBD2 (7 bases). V lost 8 bases and J 12 bases, leaving 23 bases between the germline ends. The CDR3 contains 14 residues. Germline values: CDR1 SGHTA, CDR2 FQGNSA. CDR3 in amino acids: CASGSGTTTAGQFF. In nucleotides, the CDR3 is TGTGCCAGCGGAAGCGGGACAACCACGGCTGGGCAGTTCTTC.

This clonotype has more than one count but fewer than ten. The chain is built from TRBV10-3 and TRBJ2-3; D not resolved. The germline CDR1 and CDR2 sequences are ENHRY and SYGVKD. The CDR3 contains 13 residues. Between the trimmed V and J ends, which lost 7 bases and 6 bases, there was a span of 14 bases. CDR3 region: CAINALSTDTQYF. CDR3 in DNA: TGTGCCATCAACGCCTTGTCCACGGATACGCAGTATTTT.

The table lists this clonotype with a few counts. The V call is TRBV29-1, the J call TRBJ2-1; D not resolved. CDR1 and CDR2 (germline): SQVTM, ANQGSEA. Trimming cost V 2 bases and J 2 bases, with 4 bases left between them. The CDR3 covers 12 residues. As DNA, the CDR3 is TGCAGCGTTGAACAGGCCTACAATGAGCAGTTCTTC. It specifies CSVEQAYNEQFF.

V usage is TRBV9 and J usage is TRBJ1-2; 7 nucleotides agree with TRBD1. Germline V gene sequence: CDR1 SGDLS, CDR2 YYNGEE. V lost 7 bases and J lost 3; bases outside the gene matches: 6. CDR3 length: 13 amino acids. Here the CDR3 reads CASQRTGHYGYTF. The CDR3 region has the DNA TGTGCCAGCCAAAGGACAGGCCACTATGGCTACACCTTC. Full variable domain (rest looked up from reference TRBV9 and TRBJ1-2): DSGVTQTPKHLITATGQRVTLRCSPRSGDLSVYWYQQSLDQGLQFLIQYYNGEERAKGNILERFSAQQFPDLHSELNLSSLELGDSALYFCASQRTGHYGYTFGSGTRLTVV.

The chain links TRBV7-2 to TRBJ1-2; 12 nucleotides match TRBD1. CDR1 and CDR2 from the germline V gene are SGHTA and FQGNSA. J lost 7 bases, V lost 5 bases, and 8 bases had no gene match. This CDR3 is built from 15 residues. The CDR3: CASSHAGTGGCGYTF. The CDR3 DNA sequence: TGTGCCAGCAGCCACGCCGGGACAGGGGGCTGTGGCTACACCTTC.

This clonotype was observed once. This sequence may be a read error, since a much larger clone differs from it by one base. The chain is built from TRBV5-1 and TRBJ2-7, with D hard to call. Germline CDR1 is SGHRS and CDR2 is YFSETQ. This CDR3 comprises 14 residues. The CDR3 nucleotides read TGCTCCAGCAGAAGTGCCCCTGTCTCCTACGAGCAGTACTTC. It codes for CSSRSAPVSYEQYF. The full variable domain, completed using reference TRBV5-1 and TRBJ2-7, is KAGVTQTPRYLIKTRGQQVTLSCSPISGHRSVSWYQQTPGQGLQFLFEYFSETQRNKGNFPGRFSGRQFSNSRSEMNVSTLELGDSALYLCSSRSAPVSYEQYFGPGTRLTVT.

V and J are TRBV12-3 or TRBV12-4 and TRBJ2-3, with 10 bases fitting TRBD1. This CDR3 has 15 amino acids. With V trimmed by 10 bases and J by 0 bases, 7 bases remained unmatched. Here the CDR3 reads CANRGQGLSTDTQYF. The CDR3 DNA follows: TGTGCCAACAGGGGACAGGGGTTAAGCACAGATACGCAGTATTTT.